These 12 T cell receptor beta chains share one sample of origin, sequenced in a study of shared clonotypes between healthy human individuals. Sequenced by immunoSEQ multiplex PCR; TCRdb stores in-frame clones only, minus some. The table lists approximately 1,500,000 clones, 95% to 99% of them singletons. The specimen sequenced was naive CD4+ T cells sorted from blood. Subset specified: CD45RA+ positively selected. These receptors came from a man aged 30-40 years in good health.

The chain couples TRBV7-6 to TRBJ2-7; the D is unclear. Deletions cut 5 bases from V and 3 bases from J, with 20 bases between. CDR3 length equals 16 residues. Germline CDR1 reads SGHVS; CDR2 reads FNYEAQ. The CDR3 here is CASSLDPMRSLYEQYF. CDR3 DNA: TGTGCCAGCAGCCTCGACCCTATGCGGTCACTCTACGAGCAGTACTTC.

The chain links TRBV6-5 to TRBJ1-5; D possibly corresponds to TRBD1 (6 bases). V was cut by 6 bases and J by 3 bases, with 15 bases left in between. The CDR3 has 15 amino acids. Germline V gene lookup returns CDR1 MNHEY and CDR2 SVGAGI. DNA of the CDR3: TGTGCCAGCAGGTCCTTCGGGACATCCAATCAGCCCCAGCATTTT. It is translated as CASRSFGTSNQPQHF.

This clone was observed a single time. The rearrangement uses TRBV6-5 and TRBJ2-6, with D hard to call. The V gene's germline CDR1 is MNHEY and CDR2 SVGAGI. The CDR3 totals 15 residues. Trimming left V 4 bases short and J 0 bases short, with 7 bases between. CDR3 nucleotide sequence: TGTGCCAGCAGTTTCTACAGCTCTGGGGCCAACGTCCTGACTTTC. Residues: CASSFYSSGANVLTF.

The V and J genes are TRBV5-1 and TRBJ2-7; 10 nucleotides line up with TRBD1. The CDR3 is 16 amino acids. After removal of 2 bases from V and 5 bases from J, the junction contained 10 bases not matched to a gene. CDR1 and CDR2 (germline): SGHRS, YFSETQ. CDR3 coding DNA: TGCGCCAGCAGCTTTTTAGCCGGGACAGGGGACAACGAGCAGTACTTC. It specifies CASSFLAGTGDNEQYF.

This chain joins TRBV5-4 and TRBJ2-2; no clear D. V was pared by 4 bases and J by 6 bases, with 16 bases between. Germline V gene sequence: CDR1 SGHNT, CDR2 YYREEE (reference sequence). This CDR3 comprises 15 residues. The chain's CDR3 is CASSDRKTISGELFF. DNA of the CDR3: TGTGCCAGCAGCGATAGGAAGACAATATCCGGGGAGCTGTTTTTT. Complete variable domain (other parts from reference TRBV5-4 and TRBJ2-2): ETGVTQSPTHLIKTRGQQVTLRCSSQSGHNTVSWYQQALGQGPQFIFQYYREEENGRGNFPPRFSGLQFPNYSSELNVNALELDDSALYLCASSDRKTISGELFFGEGSRLTVL.

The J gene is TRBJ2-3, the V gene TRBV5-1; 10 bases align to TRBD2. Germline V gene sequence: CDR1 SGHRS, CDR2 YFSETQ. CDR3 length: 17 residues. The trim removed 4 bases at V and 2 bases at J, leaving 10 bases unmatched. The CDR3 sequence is CASSGGLGLAATDTQYF. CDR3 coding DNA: TGCGCCAGCAGCGGGGGACTTGGACTAGCGGCCACAGATACGCAGTATTTT.

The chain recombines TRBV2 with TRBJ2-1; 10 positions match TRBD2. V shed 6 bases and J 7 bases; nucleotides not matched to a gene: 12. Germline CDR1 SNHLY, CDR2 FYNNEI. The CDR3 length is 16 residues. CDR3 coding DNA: TGTGCCAGCAGAGCGCATTCCGGACTAGCGGCGAATGAGCAGTTCTTC. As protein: CASRAHSGLAANEQFF.

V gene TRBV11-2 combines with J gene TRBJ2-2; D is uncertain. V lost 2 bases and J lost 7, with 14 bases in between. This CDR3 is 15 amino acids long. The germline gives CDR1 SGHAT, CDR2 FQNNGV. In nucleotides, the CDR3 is TGTGCCAGCAGCTTAACGGTCTCCCCGGGCGGGGAGCTGTTTTTT. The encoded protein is CASSLTVSPGGELFF.

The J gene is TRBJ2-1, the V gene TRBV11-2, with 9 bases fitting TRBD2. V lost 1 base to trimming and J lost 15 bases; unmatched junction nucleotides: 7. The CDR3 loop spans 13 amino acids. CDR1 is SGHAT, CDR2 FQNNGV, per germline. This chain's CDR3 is CASSLAGTSSTFF. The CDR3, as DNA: TGTGCCAGCAGCTTAGCAGGGACTAGCAGTACGTTCTTC.

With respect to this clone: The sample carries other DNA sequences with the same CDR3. The CDR3 loop reads CASSIRGNTEAFF. The CDR3 nucleotides are TGTGCCAGTAGTATACGGGGGAACACTGAAGCTTTCTTT. This rearrangement joins TRBV19 to TRBJ1-1; D ambiguous. Trimming cost V 2 bases and J 1 base, with 5 bases left between them. Per germline, CDR1 LNHDA and CDR2 SQIVND (reference sequence). The CDR3 contains 13 residues.

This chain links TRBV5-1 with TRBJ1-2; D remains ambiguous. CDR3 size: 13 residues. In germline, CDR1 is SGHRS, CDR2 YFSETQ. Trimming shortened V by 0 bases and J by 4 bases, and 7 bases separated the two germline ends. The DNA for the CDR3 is TGCGCCAGCAGCTTGGCCGGCATCTATGGCTACACCTTC. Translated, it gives CASSLAGIYGYTF.

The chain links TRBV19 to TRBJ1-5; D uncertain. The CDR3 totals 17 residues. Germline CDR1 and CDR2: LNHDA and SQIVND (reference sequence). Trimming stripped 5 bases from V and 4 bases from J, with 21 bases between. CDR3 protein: CASSGGIVAGTNQPQHF. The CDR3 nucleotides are TGTGCCAGTAGTGGTGGGATCGTTGCGGGAACAAATCAGCCCCAGCATTTT.